A single T cell receptor beta chain is shown here with its context. This sample was included in a study of blood T cell repertoires in COVID-19. Germline V CDR1 and CDR2: MNHEY, SVGAGI. The CDR3 covers 15 residues. With V trimmed by 5 bases and J by 3 bases, 4 bases remained unmatched. Profiling relied on immunoSEQ multiplex PCR, and the TCRdb table lists in-frame clones only, not all of them. Here the sample spans 150,000 to 200,000 clones, approximately 81% being singletons. This chain connects TRBV6-5 to TRBJ1-5; the match to TRBD1 covers 10 bases. This TCR was sampled from a human donor with acute or convalescent COVID-19. The donor label of this sample is uncertain. The sequenced sample was peripheral blood. DNA of the CDR3: TGTGCCAGCAGTACAGGGACAGGGGACAATCAGCCCCAGCATTTT. This codes for CASSTGTGDNQPQHF.